Each of the 27 T cell receptor beta chains below was sequenced from the same sample in a study of cytomegalovirus exposure and HLA in healthy donors. Only in-frame clones appear in the TCRdb table, and some are missing; sequencing was by immunoSEQ multiplex PCR. The table shows approximately 110,000 clones, with around 94% occurring only once. Sequenced input: PBMCs. The source of these receptors is a woman between 18 and 29 years old in good health and CMV-seronegative.

The rearrangement joins TRBV9 to TRBJ1-2, with 11 bases lining up with TRBD1. This CDR3 is 14 amino acids long. The ends lost 0 bases at V and 8 bases at J; junction bases unmatched: 3. Germline V gives CDR1 SGDLS, CDR2 YYNGEE. CDR3 region: CASSVGTGGYGYTF. Written as DNA, the CDR3 is TGTGCCAGCAGCGTAGGGACAGGGGGCTACGGCTACACCTTC.

This clone was recorded only once. The chain carries TRBV28 and TRBJ2-7, with TRBD2 as a possible D gene (6 bases). The CDR3 runs to 11 residues. The germline V gene has CDR1 MDHEN and CDR2 SYDVKM. V lost 6 bases, J lost 9 bases, and 12 bases lay in between. The CDR3 protein is CASSTTSLQYF. CDR3 in DNA: TGTGCCAGCAGCACGACTAGTTTGCAGTACTTC.

This clone was found once. This chain connects TRBV5-1 to TRBJ2-5; 7 nucleotides line up with TRBD1. The germline gives CDR1 SGHRS, CDR2 YFSETQ. This CDR3 has 13 amino acids. Trimming removed 6 bases from V and 4 bases from J; junction bases left unmatched: 6. The CDR3 spells CASTTGVGETQYF. In DNA form, the CDR3 reads TGCGCCAGCACAACAGGGGTAGGAGAGACCCAGTACTTC.

In DNA form, the CDR3 reads TGCGCCAGCAGCTTGGCCGGCACCACTAGCGGGGGTACGCAGTATTTT. Protein: CASSLAGTTSGGTQYF. V gene TRBV5-1 combines with J gene TRBJ2-3; TRBD2 aligns across 11 bases. Germline CDR1 and CDR2: SGHRS and YFSETQ. The CDR3 contains 16 residues. V dropped 0 bases and J dropped 8; count of bases not matched to a gene: 8.

V usage is TRBV2 and J usage is TRBJ2-1; 10 bases are a match to TRBD2. Germline V gene sequence: CDR1 SNHLY, CDR2 FYNNEI. The junction had 8 bases not matched to a gene; V was cut back by 2 bases and J by 7 bases. The CDR3 has 16 residues. The CDR3 is CASSELAGEDVNEQFF. The CDR3 coding sequence is TGTGCCAGCAGTGAACTAGCGGGAGAAGATGTGAATGAGCAGTTCTTC.

The chain combines TRBV10-3 with TRBJ1-3, with 9 nucleotides matching TRBD1. The CDR3 contains 15 residues. Germline CDR1 and CDR2: ENHRY and SYGVKD. V shed 7 bases and J 2 bases; nucleotides not matched to a gene: 6. The CDR3 DNA reads TGTGCCATCACAGGACAGGGGTCGACTGGAAACACCATATATTTT. It encodes CAITGQGSTGNTIYF.

The chain links TRBV2 to TRBJ1-3; D is possibly TRBD1 (6 bases). The CDR3 length is 16 residues. Germline V lookup: CDR1 SNHLY, CDR2 FYNNEI. The V end was cut by 7 bases, the J end by 0 bases, with 16 bases between. CDR3 sequence reads: CASTQGSPYSGNTIYF. CDR3 DNA sequence: TGTGCCAGCACACAGGGCTCTCCGTACTCTGGAAACACCATATATTTT.

V usage is TRBV15 and J usage is TRBJ2-1, with TRBD2 as a possible D gene (7 bases). V shed 1 base and J shed 9 bases, with 16 bases lying between them. The CDR3 runs 15 residues. Germline V gene sequence: CDR1 LNHNV, CDR2 YYDKDF (reference sequence). The CDR3 sequence: CATSRGGGGDPEQFF. CDR3 DNA sequence: TGTGCCACCAGCAGAGGGGGCGGGGGCGACCCTGAGCAGTTCTTC.

CDR3 in amino acids: CASSYSDRPTNEKLFF. For the CDR3, the DNA is TGTGCCAGCAGTTACTCAGACAGGCCCACTAATGAAAAACTGTTTTTT. This chain connects TRBV6-5 to TRBJ1-4; D possibly corresponds to TRBD1 (6 bases). V was trimmed by 0 bases and J by 2 bases, leaving 10 bases between them. This CDR3 is built from 16 residues. Germline-derived CDR1 and CDR2 are MNHEY and SVGAGI.

The V call is TRBV14, the J call TRBJ2-7, with 10 bases identical to TRBD2. There are 15 residues in the CDR3. Germline V gives CDR1 SGHDN, CDR2 FVKESK. V was clipped by 5 bases and J by 3 bases; unmatched bases: 7. In DNA, the CDR3 is TGTGCCAGCAGCTTTTTCGGACTAGCGGACTACGAGCAGTACTTC. This encodes CASSFFGLADYEQYF.

The chain recombines TRBV7-8 with TRBJ2-7; 15 bases match TRBD2. Germline V CDR1 and CDR2: SGHVS, FQNEAQ. The length of the CDR3 is 17 residues. Trimming at V came to 5 bases and at J to 3 bases, leaving 8 bases not matched to a gene. The CDR3 DNA reads as TGTGCCAGCAGCCGACGGACTAGCGGGAGGGCTGACTACGAGCAGTACTTC. Translated, it gives CASSRRTSGRADYEQYF. The variable domain in full, completed from reference TRBV7-8 and TRBJ2-7, reads GAGVSQSPRYKVAKRGQDVALRCDPISGHVSLFWYQQALGQGPEFLTYFQNEAQLDKSGLPSDRFFAERPEGSVSTLKIQRTQQEDSAVYLCASSRRTSGRADYEQYFGPGTRLTVT.

The J gene is TRBJ2-2, the V gene TRBV7-6; TRBD2 matches 9 bases. Germline CDR1 reads SGHVS; CDR2 reads FNYEAQ. With V trimmed by 3 bases and J by 4 bases, 15 bases remained unmatched. The CDR3 is made up of 19 amino acids. CDR3 nucleotides: TGTGCCAGCAGCTTCCGCAACCCGGGACTAGCCTTATTCACCGGGGAGCTGTTTTTT. Translation gives CASSFRNPGLALFTGELFF.

The rearrangement joins TRBV5-1 to TRBJ1-2; D perhaps matches TRBD1 (5 bases). The V and J ends lost 3 bases and 0 bases respectively, with 12 bases between them. The CDR3 sequence is 15 residues long. CDR1 is SGHRS and CDR2 is YFSETQ in the germline V gene. The CDR3 bases are TGCGCCAGCAGCTCGATGACAGCAACTAACTATGGCTACACCTTC. It specifies CASSSMTATNYGYTF.

Note on this clone: Other DNA sequences within the sample encode an identical CDR3. The chain links TRBV28 to TRBJ1-2; possibly TRBD1 for D (5 bases). CDR3 length: 12 amino acids. The V end was cut by 5 bases, the J end by 2 bases, with 6 bases between. Germline CDR1 MDHEN, CDR2 SYDVKM. The CDR3 region has the DNA TGTGCCAGCAGTCGGGGGAACTATGGCTACACCTTC. It specifies CASSRGNYGYTF.

The gene calls are TRBV5-4 and TRBJ1-2, with D possibly being TRBD1 (6 bases). Germline lookup yields CDR1 SGHNT and CDR2 YYREEE (reference sequence). Trimming removed 3 bases at V and 6 bases at J, with 15 bases between. The CDR3 spans 14 residues. The CDR3 protein is CASSWAGGADGYTF. The CDR3 DNA reads as TGTGCCAGCAGCTGGGCTGGGGGGGCGGATGGCTACACCTTC.

The chain joins TRBV6-1 to TRBJ1-5; D remains ambiguous. CDR1 and CDR2 from the germline V gene are MNHNS and SASEGT. CDR3 length equals 15 residues. V dropped 7 bases and J dropped 0 bases, with 13 bases sitting between them. CDR3 DNA sequence: TGTGCCAGCACGAGGGCACCTTATAGCAATCAGCCCCAGCATTTT. Translation: CASTRAPYSNQPQHF.

The rearrangement links TRBV6-1 to TRBJ1-1; the match to TRBD1 covers 9 bases. The V and J ends lost 4 bases and 4 bases, in that order; junction bases with no gene match: 4. The CDR3 is 14 amino acids. Germline loops: CDR1 MNHNS, CDR2 SASEGT. The CDR3 sequence is CASSVSTGGTEAFF. In DNA form, the CDR3 reads TGTGCCAGCAGTGTATCGACAGGGGGCACTGAAGCTTTCTTT.

The V and J genes are TRBV14 and TRBJ1-2; 7 bases line up with TRBD1. The trim removed 1 base at V and 6 bases at J, leaving 5 bases unmatched. Germline V gene sequence: CDR1 SGHDN, CDR2 FVKESK. The CDR3 loop spans 14 amino acids. CDR3 loop: CASSQVYRGHGYTF. DNA of the CDR3: TGTGCCAGCAGCCAAGTGTATAGGGGGCATGGCTACACCTTC.

This clone was seen only once. This chain links TRBV7-3 with TRBJ2-7; 8 bases agree with TRBD1. Unmatched junction bases numbered 5, after V lost 5 bases and J lost 2 bases. Germline V lookup: CDR1 SGHTA, CDR2 FQGTGA. The CDR3 loop spans 14 amino acids. The CDR3 loop reads CASSPGQGAYEQYF. The DNA of the CDR3 is TGTGCCAGCAGCCCAGGACAGGGCGCCTACGAGCAGTACTTC. Variable domain in full (rest from reference TRBV7-3 and TRBJ2-7): GAGVSQTPSNKVTEKGKYVELRCDPISGHTALYWYRQSLGQGPEFLIYFQGTGAADDSGLPNDRFFAVRPEGSVSTLKIQRTERGDSAVYLCASSPGQGAYEQYFGPGTRLTVT.

The J gene is TRBJ2-5, the V gene TRBV27, with D possibly TRBD1 on 6 matching bases. The CDR3 spans 13 residues. Germline V gene sequence: CDR1 MNHEY, CDR2 SMNVEV (reference sequence). The ends were cut back, 10 bases at V and 4 bases at J, with 16 bases in the middle. The CDR3, as DNA: TGTGCCACTTCTCCCAGGGGTGGAGAGACCCAGTACTTC. Protein product: CATSPRGGETQYF.

V gene TRBV4-1 combines with J gene TRBJ2-6; D perhaps matches TRBD2 (6 bases). Trimming removed 1 base from V and 0 bases from J, with 10 bases in between. Germline CDR1 and CDR2: MGHRA and YSYEKL. This CDR3 is built from 17 residues. The CDR3 sequence is CASSQGDSSSGANVLTF. In DNA, the CDR3 is TGCGCCAGCAGCCAAGGGGACTCTAGCTCTGGGGCCAACGTCCTGACTTTC.

This chain connects TRBV2 to TRBJ2-1; 10 bases fit TRBD2. Germline V gives CDR1 SNHLY, CDR2 FYNNEI. The CDR3 totals 15 residues. After removal of 7 bases from V and 4 bases from J, the junction contained 7 bases not matched to a gene. The CDR3 nucleotides read TGTGCCAGCAATGGAGGACTAGCGGCATACAATGAGCAGTTCTTC. It is translated as CASNGGLAAYNEQFF.

CDR3: CASSAGQGNEKLFF. CDR3 DNA sequence: TGTGCCAGCTCTGCCGGACAGGGGAATGAAAAACTGTTTTTT. V gene TRBV6-1 combines with J gene TRBJ1-4; 9 nucleotides line up with TRBD1. The CDR3 runs 14 residues. Germline loops: CDR1 MNHNS, CDR2 SASEGT. Unmatched junction bases numbered 6, after V lost 8 bases and J lost 5 bases.

The chain combines TRBV28 with TRBJ1-5; TRBD1 matches at 10 bases. This CDR3 region has 17 residues. V lost 6 bases to trimming and J lost 3 bases; unmatched junction nucleotides: 11. CDR1 is MDHEN, CDR2 SYDVKM, per germline. CDR3 protein: CASSSPGQGRFNQPQHF. DNA for the CDR3: TGTGCCAGCAGCAGTCCGGGACAGGGGCGGTTCAATCAGCCCCAGCATTTT.

The rearrangement uses TRBV12-5 and TRBJ2-2; a weak D match, TRBD2 (6 bases). The V gene's germline CDR1 is LGHNT and CDR2 FRNRAP. This CDR3 comprises 19 residues. Trimming took off 6 bases at V and 0 bases at J, with 23 bases between the two ends. CDR3 nucleotide sequence: TGTGCTAGTGGCCTTTCTAGTATCCTAGCGCAGACGAACACCGGGGAGCTGTTTTTT. Its translation is CASGLSSILAQTNTGELFF. The full variable domain, completed using reference TRBV12-5 and TRBJ2-2, is DARVTQTPRHKVTEMGQEVTMRCQPILGHNTVFWYRQTMMQGLELLAYFRNRAPLDDSGMPKDRFSAEMPDATLATLKIQPSEPRDSAVYFCASGLSSILAQTNTGELFFGEGSRLTVL.

This clone was seen a single time. The rearrangement joins TRBV28 to TRBJ2-3; 10 nucleotides line up with TRBD2. The V and J ends lost 4 bases and 4 bases, in that order; junction bases with no gene match: 8. CDR3 length: 16 residues. Germline V gives CDR1 MDHEN, CDR2 SYDVKM. CDR3 nucleotide sequence: TGTGCCAGCAGTTCCCTAGCGGGAGACGGGCCAGATACGCAGTATTTT. Translation: CASSSLAGDGPDTQYF.

The CDR3 loop is CASSQPGTAKETQYF. The CDR3 bases are TGTGCCAGCAGCCAGCCGGGGACAGCCAAAGAGACCCAGTACTTC. This sequence joins TRBV28 and TRBJ2-5, with 7 positions matching TRBD1. This CDR3 is built from 15 residues. Losses at the gene ends were 6 bases for V and 3 bases for J; bases not matched to a gene: 10. CDR1 MDHEN and CDR2 SYDVKM come from the germline V gene. Using reference TRBV28 and TRBJ2-5 for the parts outside the CDR3, the full variable domain is DVKVTQSSRYLVKRTGEKVFLECVQDMDHENMFWYRQDPGLGLRLIYFSYDVKMKEKGDIPEGYSVSREKKERFSLILESASTNQTSMYLCASSQPGTAKETQYFGPGTRLLVL.